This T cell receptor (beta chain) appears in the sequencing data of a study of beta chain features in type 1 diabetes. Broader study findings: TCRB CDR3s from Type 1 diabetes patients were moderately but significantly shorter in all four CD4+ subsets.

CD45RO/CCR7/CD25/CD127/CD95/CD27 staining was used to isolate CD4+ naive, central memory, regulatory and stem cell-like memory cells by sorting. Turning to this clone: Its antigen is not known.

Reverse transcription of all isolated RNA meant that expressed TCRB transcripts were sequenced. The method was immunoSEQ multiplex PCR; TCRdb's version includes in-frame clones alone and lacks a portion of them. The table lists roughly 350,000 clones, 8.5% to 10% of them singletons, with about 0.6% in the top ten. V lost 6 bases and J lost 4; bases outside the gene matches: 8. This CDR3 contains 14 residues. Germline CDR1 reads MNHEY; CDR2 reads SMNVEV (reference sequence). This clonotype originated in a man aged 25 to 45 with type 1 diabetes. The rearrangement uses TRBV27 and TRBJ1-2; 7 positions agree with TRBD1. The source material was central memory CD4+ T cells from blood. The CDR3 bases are TGTGCCAGCAGACAAACGGACAGGCCCTATGGCTACACCTTC. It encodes CASRQTDRPYGYTF.